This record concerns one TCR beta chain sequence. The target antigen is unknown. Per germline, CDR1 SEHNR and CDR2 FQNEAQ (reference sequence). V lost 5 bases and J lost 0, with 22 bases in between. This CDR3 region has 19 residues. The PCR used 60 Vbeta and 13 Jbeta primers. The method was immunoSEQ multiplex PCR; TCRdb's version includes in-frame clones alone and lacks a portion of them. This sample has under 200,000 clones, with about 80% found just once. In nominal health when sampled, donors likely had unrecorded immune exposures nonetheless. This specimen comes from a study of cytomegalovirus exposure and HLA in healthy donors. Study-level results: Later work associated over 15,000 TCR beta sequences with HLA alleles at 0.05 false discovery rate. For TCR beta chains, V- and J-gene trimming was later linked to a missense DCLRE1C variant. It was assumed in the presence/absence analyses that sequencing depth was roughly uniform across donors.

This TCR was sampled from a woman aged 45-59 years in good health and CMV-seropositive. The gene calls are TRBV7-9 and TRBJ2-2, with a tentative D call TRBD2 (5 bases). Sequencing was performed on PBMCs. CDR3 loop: CASSEGPALPSSNTGELFF. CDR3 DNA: TGTGCCAGCAGCGAGGGTCCCGCTTTACCTAGCTCGAACACCGGGGAGCTGTTTTTT.